Judged by abundance, the clone carrying this T cell receptor (beta chain) is medium-sized. The sample is drawn from a study of OX40 agonist ivuxolimab in advanced cancers. The length of the CDR3 is 13 residues. Germline values: CDR1 SEHNR, CDR2 FQNEAQ (reference sequence). V shed 3 bases and J shed 3 bases, with 8 bases lying between them. Profiling relied on immunoSEQ multiplex PCR, and the TCRdb table lists in-frame clones only, not all of them. The sample yields 55,000 to 65,000 clones, around 77% seen once. Baseline, cycle 4 day 1, and cycle 7 day 1 were the blood sampling points. This clonotype was sampled from an adult with an advanced solid tumor such as melanoma, head and neck, liver or kidney cancer. Source: CD4+ or CD8+ T cells sorted from blood, taken in a trial of the OX40 agonist ivuxolimab. This chain links TRBV7-9 with TRBJ1-1; no definite D call. The CDR3: CASSLTGYTEAFF. CDR3 in DNA: TGTGCCAGCAGCTTGACGGGGTACACTGAAGCTTTCTTT.